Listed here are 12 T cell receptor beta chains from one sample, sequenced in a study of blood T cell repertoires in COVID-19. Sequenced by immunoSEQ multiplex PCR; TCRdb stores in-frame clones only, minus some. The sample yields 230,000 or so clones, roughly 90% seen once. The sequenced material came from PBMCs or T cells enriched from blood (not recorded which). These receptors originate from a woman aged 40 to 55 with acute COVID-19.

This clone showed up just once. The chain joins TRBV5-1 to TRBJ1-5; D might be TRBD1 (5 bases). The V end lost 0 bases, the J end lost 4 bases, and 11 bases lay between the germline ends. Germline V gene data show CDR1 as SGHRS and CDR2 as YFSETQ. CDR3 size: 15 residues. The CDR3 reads CASSLAGGINQPQHF. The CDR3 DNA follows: TGCGCCAGCAGCTTGGCGGGGGGAATAAATCAGCCCCAGCATTTT.

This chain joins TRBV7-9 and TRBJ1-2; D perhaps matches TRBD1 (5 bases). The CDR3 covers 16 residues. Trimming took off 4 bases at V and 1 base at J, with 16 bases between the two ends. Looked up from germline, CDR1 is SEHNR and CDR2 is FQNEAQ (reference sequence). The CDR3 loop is CASSSGRGEVNYGYTF. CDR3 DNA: TGTGCCAGCAGCTCCGGCCGGGGGGAAGTTAACTATGGCTACACCTTC.

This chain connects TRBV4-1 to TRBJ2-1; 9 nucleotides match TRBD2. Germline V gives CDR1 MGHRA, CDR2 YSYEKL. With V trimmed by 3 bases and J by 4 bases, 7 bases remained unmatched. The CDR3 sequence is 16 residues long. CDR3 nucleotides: TGCGCCAGCAGCCAGGTAGCGGGGGAGAGGTACAATGAGCAGTTCTTC. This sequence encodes CASSQVAGERYNEQFF.

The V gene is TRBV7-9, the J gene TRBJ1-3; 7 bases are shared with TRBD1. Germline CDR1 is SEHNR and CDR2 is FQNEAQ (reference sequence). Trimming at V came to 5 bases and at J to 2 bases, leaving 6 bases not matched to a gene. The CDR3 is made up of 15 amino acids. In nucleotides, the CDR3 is TGTGCCAGCAGCAGACAGGGATCAACTGGAAACACCATATATTTT. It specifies CASSRQGSTGNTIYF.

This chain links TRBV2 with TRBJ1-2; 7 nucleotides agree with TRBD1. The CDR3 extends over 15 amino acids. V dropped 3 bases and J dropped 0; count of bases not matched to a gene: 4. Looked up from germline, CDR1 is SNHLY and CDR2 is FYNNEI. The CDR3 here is CASSDRQGANYGYTF. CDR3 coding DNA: TGTGCCAGCAGTGACCGGCAGGGGGCTAACTATGGCTACACCTTC.

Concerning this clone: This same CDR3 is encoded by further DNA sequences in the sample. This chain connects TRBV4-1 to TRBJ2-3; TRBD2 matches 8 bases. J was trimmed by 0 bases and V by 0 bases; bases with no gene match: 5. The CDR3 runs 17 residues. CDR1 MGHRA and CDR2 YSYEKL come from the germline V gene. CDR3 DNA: TGCGCCAGCAGCCAAGATTACGGGGGGGGAAGCACAGATACGCAGTATTTT. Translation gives CASSQDYGGGSTDTQYF.

Written as DNA, the CDR3 is TGTGCCAGCAGCGTAGAGTCAGACAACTCCTACAATGAGCAGTTCTTC. Translating gives CASSVESDNSYNEQFF. The chain combines TRBV9 with TRBJ2-1; D is ambiguous. Germline CDR1 reads SGDLS; CDR2 reads YYNGEE. The CDR3 has 16 amino acids. V was trimmed by 0 bases and J by 0 bases, leaving 10 bases between them.

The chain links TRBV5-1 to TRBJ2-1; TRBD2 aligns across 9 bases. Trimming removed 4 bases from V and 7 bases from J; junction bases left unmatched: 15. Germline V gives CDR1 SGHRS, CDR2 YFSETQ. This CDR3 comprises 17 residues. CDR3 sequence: CASSPVGGGAWANEQFF. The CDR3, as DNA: TGCGCCAGCAGCCCCGTGGGCGGGGGGGCCTGGGCAAATGAGCAGTTCTTC.

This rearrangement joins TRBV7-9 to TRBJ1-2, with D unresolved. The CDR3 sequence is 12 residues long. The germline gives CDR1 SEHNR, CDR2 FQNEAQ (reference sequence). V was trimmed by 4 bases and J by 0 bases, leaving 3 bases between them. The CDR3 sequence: CASSSSNYGYTF. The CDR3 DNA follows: TGTGCCAGCAGCTCCTCTAACTATGGCTACACCTTC.

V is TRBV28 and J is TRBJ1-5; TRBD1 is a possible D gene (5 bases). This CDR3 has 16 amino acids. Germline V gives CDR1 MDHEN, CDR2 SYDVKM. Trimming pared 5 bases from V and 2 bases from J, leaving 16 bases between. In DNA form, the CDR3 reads TGTGCCAGCAGTCGTGGGGGGAATCCCGGCAATCAGCCCCAGCATTTT. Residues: CASSRGGNPGNQPQHF. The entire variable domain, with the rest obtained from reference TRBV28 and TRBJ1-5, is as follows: DVKVTQSSRYLVKRTGEKVFLECVQDMDHENMFWYRQDPGLGLRLIYFSYDVKMKEKGDIPEGYSVSREKKERFSLILESASTNQTSMYLCASSRGGNPGNQPQHFGDGTRLSIL.

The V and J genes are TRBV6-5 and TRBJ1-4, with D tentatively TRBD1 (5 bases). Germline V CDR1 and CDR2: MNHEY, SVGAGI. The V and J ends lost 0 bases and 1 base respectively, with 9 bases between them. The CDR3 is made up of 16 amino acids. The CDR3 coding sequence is TGTGCCAGCAGTTACTCGAACGGGGGAACTAATGAAAAACTGTTTTTT. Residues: CASSYSNGGTNEKLFF.

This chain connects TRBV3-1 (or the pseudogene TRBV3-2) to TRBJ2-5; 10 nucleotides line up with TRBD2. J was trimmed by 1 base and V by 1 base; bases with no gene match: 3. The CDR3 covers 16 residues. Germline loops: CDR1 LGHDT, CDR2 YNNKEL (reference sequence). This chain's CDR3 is CASSQGLAGVQETQYF. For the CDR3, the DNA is TGTGCCAGCAGCCAAGGGCTAGCGGGGGTCCAAGAGACCCAGTACTTC.